One and the same sample provided the 3 T cell receptor beta chains below, sequenced in a study of blood T cell repertoires in COVID-19. This table comes from immunoSEQ multiplex PCR, and its TCRdb copy is limited to in-frame clones, with some not included. The sample shows 50,000 to 65,000 clones, about 73% of them seen only once. The sample was peripheral blood. Every receptor here comes from a woman aged 80 or over with acute or convalescent COVID-19.

The chain combines TRBV6-5 with TRBJ1-2, with 7 positions matching TRBD1. Germline V gene lookup returns CDR1 MNHEY and CDR2 SVGAGI. The J segment lost 3 bases and the V segment lost 2 bases, leaving 6 bases of the junction unmatched. The CDR3 consists of 15 residues. CDR3 region: CASSYGGQRDYGYTF. CDR3 nucleotide sequence: TGTGCCAGCAGTTACGGGGGACAGAGAGACTATGGCTACACCTTC.

The gene calls are TRBV19 and TRBJ1-5, with unresolved D. Deletions cut 5 bases from V and 3 bases from J, with 11 bases between. Germline CDR1 LNHDA, CDR2 SQIVND (reference sequence). CDR3 size: 14 residues. The CDR3 bases are TGTGCCAGTAGTTCTACAGTGGTCAATCAGCCCCAGCATTTT. Its translation is CASSSTVVNQPQHF.

V usage is TRBV27 and J usage is TRBJ2-7, with TRBD1 as a possible D gene (7 bases). The CDR3 has 16 amino acids. The V and J ends lost 4 bases and 1 base respectively, with 17 bases between them. Per the germline V gene, CDR1 is MNHEY and CDR2 is SMNVEV (reference sequence). The CDR3 region is CASSSWQGEVSYEQYF. Written as DNA, the CDR3 is TGTGCCAGCAGTTCCTGGCAGGGGGAGGTATCCTACGAGCAGTACTTC.